Listed below are T cell receptor beta chains from one sample, sequenced in a study of cytomegalovirus exposure and HLA in healthy donors. Assay: immunoSEQ multiplex PCR; the TCRdb copy retains only in-frame clones and omits some. The table has around 150,000 clones, over 70% seen once. The sequenced sample consisted of PBMCs. All receptors derive from a male donor in good health and CMV-seronegative. Both conserved end residues are part of each CDR3. A D gene is named only where the DNA matches it firmly. Only part of the rows carry a size: once, few, many, or a class if the clone is expanded.

j_call: TRBJ2-2
v_call: TRBV2
clone_size: .
d_call: .
cdr3_aa: CASSWDLQLFVANTGELFF
cdr3_nt: TGTGCCAGCAGTTGGGACTTACAGTTATTCGTCGCGAACACCGGGGAGCTGTTTTTT

j_call: TRBJ1-5
v_call: TRBV28
clone_size: .
d_call: .
cdr3_aa: CASSSLQGGNQPQHF
cdr3_nt: TGTGCCAGCAGTTCATTACAGGGAGGCAATCAGCCCCAGCATTTT

j_call: TRBJ2-1
v_call: TRBV4-3
clone_size: .
d_call: .
cdr3_aa: CASSQAGIINEQFF
cdr3_nt: TGCGCCAGCAGCCAGGCGGGAATAATAAATGAGCAGTTCTTC

j_call: TRBJ1-1
v_call: TRBV18
clone_size: .
d_call: .
cdr3_aa: CASSPPGQPMNTEAFF
cdr3_nt: TGTGCCAGCTCACCACCGGGACAACCCATGAACACTGAAGCTTTCTTT

j_call: TRBJ1-2
v_call: TRBV28
clone_size: .
d_call: TRBD1
cdr3_aa: CASSPRDRGTGGYTF
cdr3_nt: TGTGCCAGCAGTCCCCGGGACAGGGGCACGGGAGGCTACACCTTC

j_call: TRBJ2-1
v_call: TRBV7-3
clone_size: .
d_call: TRBD2
cdr3_aa: CASSLGGDEQFF
cdr3_nt: TGTGCCAGCAGCTTAGGGGGGGATGAGCAGTTCTTC

j_call: TRBJ2-3
v_call: TRBV7-9
clone_size: .
d_call: TRBD2
cdr3_aa: CASSSRVVAGGLSTDTQYF
cdr3_nt: TGTGCCAGCAGCTCTAGGGTGGTAGCGGGAGGACTCTCCACAGATACGCAGTATTTT

j_call: TRBJ1-5
v_call: TRBV7-2
clone_size: .
d_call: .
cdr3_aa: CASSLVAGGNQPQHF
cdr3_nt: TGTGCCAGCAGCTTAGTGGCAGGGGGCAATCAGCCCCAGCATTTT

j_call: TRBJ2-5
v_call: TRBV11-2
clone_size: .
d_call: .
cdr3_aa: CASSFQGIRETQYF
cdr3_nt: TGTGCCAGCAGTTTTCAGGGGATCCGGGAGACCCAGTACTTC

j_call: TRBJ2-7
v_call: TRBV4-1
clone_size: .
d_call: .
cdr3_aa: CASSQSQQDYAQEGEQYF
cdr3_nt: TGCGCCAGCAGCCAATCACAACAGGACTACGCACAAGAAGGGGAGCAGTACTTC

j_call: TRBJ2-3
v_call: TRBV6-1
clone_size: .
d_call: .
cdr3_aa: CASRLIRKRTDTQYF
cdr3_nt: TGTGCCAGCAGGCTAATCCGTAAACGCACAGATACGCAGTATTTT

j_call: TRBJ2-3
v_call: TRBV6-5
clone_size: once
d_call: .
cdr3_aa: CASSLSGGSADTQYF
cdr3_nt: TGTGCCAGCAGTCTTAGCGGAGGCTCGGCAGATACGCAGTATTTT

j_call: TRBJ1-5
v_call: TRBV7-2
clone_size: .
d_call: TRBD1
cdr3_aa: CASRTGTGAVQPQHF
cdr3_nt: TGTGCCAGCAGAACCGGGACAGGGGCTGTTCAGCCCCAGCATTTT

j_call: TRBJ2-3
v_call: TRBV12-5
clone_size: .
d_call: .
cdr3_aa: CASGLVLDGHSMSDTQYF
cdr3_nt: TGTGCTAGTGGTTTGGTACTCGATGGACATAGCATGTCAGATACGCAGTATTTT

j_call: TRBJ1-4
v_call: TRBV28
clone_size: .
d_call: .
cdr3_aa: CASSLAGHLPNEKLFF
cdr3_nt: TGTGCCAGCAGTTTAGCAGGGCACCTACCTAATGAAAAACTGTTTTTT

j_call: TRBJ2-7
v_call: TRBV29-1
clone_size: .
d_call: TRBD2
cdr3_aa: CSGLTGTGGYEQYF
cdr3_nt: TGCAGCGGCCTGACCGGGACGGGGGGATACGAGCAGTACTTC

j_call: TRBJ1-2
v_call: TRBV6-4
clone_size: .
d_call: .
cdr3_aa: CASSPDFSNSYGYTF
cdr3_nt: TGTGCCAGCAGTCCCGACTTTAGTAATTCCTATGGCTACACCTTC

j_call: TRBJ2-2
v_call: TRBV5-8
clone_size: .
d_call: TRBD2
cdr3_aa: CASSFPSGYTGELFF
cdr3_nt: TGTGCCAGCAGCTTCCCTAGCGGTTACACCGGGGAGCTGTTTTTT

j_call: TRBJ1-6
v_call: TRBV7-9
clone_size: .
d_call: .
cdr3_aa: CASSPLNLVETPLHF
cdr3_nt: TGTGCCAGCAGCCCCCTCAACTTAGTGGAGACACCCCTCCACTTT

j_call: TRBJ2-4
v_call: TRBV15
clone_size: .
d_call: TRBD2
cdr3_aa: CATSRGGRETKNIQYF
cdr3_nt: TGTGCCACCAGCAGAGGGGGGAGGGAGACCAAAAACATTCAGTACTTC

j_call: TRBJ2-3
v_call: TRBV2
clone_size: .
d_call: .
cdr3_aa: CASSDRLATDTQYF
cdr3_nt: TGTGCCAGCAGTGATAGGTTAGCGACAGATACGCAGTATTTT

j_call: TRBJ2-1
v_call: TRBV19
clone_size: once
d_call: TRBD2
cdr3_aa: CASSMGGSPYNEQFF
cdr3_nt: TGTGCCAGTAGTATGGGCGGGAGCCCCTACAATGAGCAGTTCTTC

j_call: TRBJ2-7
v_call: TRBV25-1
clone_size: .
d_call: .
cdr3_aa: CASSESYAGGQYF
cdr3_nt: TGTGCCAGCAGTGAATCTTATGCCGGGGGGCAGTACTTC

j_call: TRBJ1-4
v_call: TRBV7-9
clone_size: .
d_call: .
cdr3_aa: CASSSRQTNEKLFF
cdr3_nt: TGTGCCAGCAGTTCTCGACAGACTAATGAAAAACTGTTTTTT

j_call: TRBJ2-1
v_call: TRBV7-9
clone_size: .
d_call: .
cdr3_aa: CASSLARGLYNEQFF
cdr3_nt: TGTGCCAGCAGCTTAGCGCGGGGCTTATACAATGAGCAGTTCTTC

j_call: TRBJ1-2
v_call: TRBV7-3
clone_size: .
d_call: TRBD1
cdr3_aa: CASSLTRTGLDGYTF
cdr3_nt: TGTGCCAGCAGCTTAACGCGGACAGGGCTCGATGGCTACACCTTC

j_call: TRBJ1-2
v_call: TRBV6-5
clone_size: .
d_call: .
cdr3_aa: CASSPLIGDYGYTF
cdr3_nt: TGTGCCAGCAGTCCACTAATCGGGGATTATGGCTACACCTTC

j_call: TRBJ2-7
v_call: TRBV19
clone_size: .
d_call: .
cdr3_aa: CASSIKTGSSYEQYF
cdr3_nt: TGTGCCAGTAGTATTAAGACGGGAAGCTCCTACGAGCAGTACTTC

j_call: TRBJ1-6
v_call: TRBV15
clone_size: .
d_call: .
cdr3_aa: CATSRGGGRNPPLHF
cdr3_nt: TGTGCCACCAGCAGAGGAGGAGGAAGGAATCCACCCCTCCACTTT

j_call: TRBJ1-1
v_call: TRBV19
clone_size: .
d_call: TRBD1
cdr3_aa: CASSINRGTEAFF
cdr3_nt: TGTGCCAGTAGTATAAACAGGGGCACTGAAGCTTTCTTT

j_call: TRBJ2-3
v_call: TRBV7-9
clone_size: .
d_call: TRBD2
cdr3_aa: CASSSIAGGFTDTQYF
cdr3_nt: TGTGCCAGCAGCTCGATAGCGGGGGGTTTCACAGATACGCAGTATTTT

j_call: TRBJ2-1
v_call: TRBV11-3
clone_size: .
d_call: TRBD1
cdr3_aa: CASSLEGTGVYNEQFF
cdr3_nt: TGTGCCAGCAGCTTAGAGGGGACAGGGGTCTACAATGAGCAGTTCTTC

j_call: TRBJ1-2
v_call: TRBV4-1
clone_size: .
d_call: .
cdr3_aa: CASSQETRDVYGYTF
cdr3_nt: TGCGCCAGCAGCCAAGAAACACGGGATGTCTATGGCTACACCTTC

j_call: TRBJ2-3
v_call: TRBV25-1
clone_size: .
d_call: .
cdr3_aa: CASSERAGGPTDTQYF
cdr3_nt: TGTGCCAGCAGTGAACGAGCGGGTGGACCCACAGATACGCAGTATTTT

j_call: TRBJ2-1
v_call: TRBV5-6
clone_size: .
d_call: .
cdr3_aa: CASNFFLRDQGGFNEQFF
cdr3_nt: TGTGCCAGCAACTTTTTTCTCCGGGACCAGGGAGGATTCAATGAGCAGTTCTTC

j_call: TRBJ2-5
v_call: TRBV7-9
clone_size: .
d_call: TRBD2
cdr3_aa: CASSFGSGGARETQYF
cdr3_nt: TGTGCCAGCAGCTTCGGTAGCGGGGGGGCCAGGGAGACCCAGTACTTC

j_call: TRBJ2-7
v_call: TRBV15
clone_size: once
d_call: TRBD1
cdr3_aa: CATSSPRVGQRGEQYF
cdr3_nt: TGTGCCACCAGCAGTCCCCGAGTGGGACAGAGAGGCGAGCAGTACTTC

j_call: TRBJ1-6
v_call: TRBV5-1
clone_size: .
d_call: .
cdr3_aa: CASSFSESSYNSPLHF
cdr3_nt: TGCGCCAGCAGCTTTTCAGAAAGCTCCTATAATTCACCCCTCCACTTT

j_call: TRBJ2-1
v_call: TRBV7-7
clone_size: .
d_call: TRBD2
cdr3_aa: CASSLGTSDYNEQFF
cdr3_nt: TGTGCTAGCAGCTTAGGGACTAGCGATTACAATGAGCAGTTCTTC

j_call: TRBJ1-5
v_call: TRBV18
clone_size: .
d_call: TRBD1
cdr3_aa: CASSLGQGNGQPQHF
cdr3_nt: TGTGCCAGCTCACTCGGACAGGGGAACGGCCAGCCCCAGCATTTT

j_call: TRBJ2-7
v_call: TRBV5-1
clone_size: .
d_call: TRBD1
cdr3_aa: CASSLWTGPTYEQYF
cdr3_nt: TGCGCCAGCAGCCTCTGGACAGGGCCTACCTACGAGCAGTACTTC

j_call: TRBJ1-2
v_call: TRBV7-8
clone_size: .
d_call: .
cdr3_aa: CASTTGVLDYGYTF
cdr3_nt: TGTGCCAGCACCACCGGGGTTCTGGACTATGGCTACACCTTC

j_call: TRBJ2-3
v_call: TRBV5-1
clone_size: .
d_call: TRBD1
cdr3_aa: CASSPGTGGVDTQYF
cdr3_nt: TGCGCCAGCAGCCCCGGGACAGGGGGCGTGGATACGCAGTATTTT

j_call: TRBJ1-1
v_call: TRBV7-3
clone_size: few
d_call: .
cdr3_aa: CASSEGQNTEAFF
cdr3_nt: TGTGCCAGCAGCGAGGGTCAGAACACTGAAGCTTTCTTT

j_call: TRBJ1-2
v_call: TRBV7-9
clone_size: once
d_call: .
cdr3_aa: CASSLEIWGGAGYTF
cdr3_nt: TGTGCCAGCAGCTTAGAGATCTGGGGAGGGGCTGGCTACACCTTC

j_call: TRBJ1-1
v_call: TRBV2
clone_size: .
d_call: TRBD1
cdr3_aa: CASSEVPPGQDRTEAFF
cdr3_nt: TGTGCCAGCAGTGAAGTCCCTCCCGGACAGGATAGAACTGAAGCTTTCTTT

j_call: TRBJ1-2
v_call: TRBV18
clone_size: few
d_call: .
cdr3_aa: CASSPDGGNYGYTF
cdr3_nt: TGTGCCAGCTCACCCGACGGGGGGAACTATGGCTACACCTTC